This T cell receptor beta chain was sequenced for a study of control samples from healthy donors and cancer patients (dated by TCRdb to the early 2020s). The V and J ends are trimmed by 6 bases and 3 bases, leaving 6 bases between them. The CDR3 starts with the cysteine, ends with the phenylalanine, and has 13 residues. Only the CDR3 region is kept as DNA, spanning 39 bases read in frame from base 1. CDR1 and CDR2 are drawn from the germline V gene (reference sequence): SEHNR, FQNEAQ. Notes on this clone: No antigen is known for it. No much larger clonotype is one base removed from it; base qualities were not supplied.

Library creation used the immunoSEQ multiplex PCR assay. Drawn from immuneACCESS, this table holds only the in-frame rearrangements with V and J called that TCRdb kept. Clones are partly lost; checked studies trace under half to an unresolved V gene and leave the rest unexplained. Counted in this sample were approximately 170,000 clones; around 91% of them appeared once. Of the sample, roughly 1.6% is held by the ten largest clones. Sequencing was carried out using blood. This TCR was recovered from a woman under 40 in good health. The V and J genes are TRBV7-9 and TRBJ1-6, with the D gene call left open. This receptor has the CDR3 CASRRGYNSPLHF. The DNA sequence follows: TGTGCCAGCAGGCGGGGCTATAATTCACCCCTCCACTTT.